This TCR beta chain was profiled in a study of tumor and adjacent non-tumor tissue in lung cancer. This sample's RNA came from whole unsorted tissue. Three rounds of nested PCR, following a modified ARM-PCR protocol, produced the TCRbeta library. TCRdb ran MiXCR on the multiplex PCR reads and lists one entry per CDR3 protein. The table has about 140,000 distinct CDR3 sequences, roughly 66% seen once. The study, taken as a whole, reports: Tumor TCR diversity, when higher, was linked to shorter survival. TCR diversity was significantly greater in tumor than normal lung tissue.

Germline CDR1 and CDR2: DFQATT and SNEGSKA (reference sequence). The CDR3 consists of 15 residues. Trimming cost V 3 bases and J 3 bases; bases outside gene matches: 8. Of note for this clonotype: Its antigen is not identified.

The specimen sequenced was lung tumor tissue. The chain has TRBV20-1 and TRBJ2-1; 7 bases line up with TRBD1. The sequence derives from a man between 60 and 75 years old with small cell lung cancer. CDR3 nucleotides: TGCAGTGCTAGGGCCCCGGGACAGAGCTACAATGAGCAGTTCTTC. It yields the protein CSARAPGQSYNEQFF.